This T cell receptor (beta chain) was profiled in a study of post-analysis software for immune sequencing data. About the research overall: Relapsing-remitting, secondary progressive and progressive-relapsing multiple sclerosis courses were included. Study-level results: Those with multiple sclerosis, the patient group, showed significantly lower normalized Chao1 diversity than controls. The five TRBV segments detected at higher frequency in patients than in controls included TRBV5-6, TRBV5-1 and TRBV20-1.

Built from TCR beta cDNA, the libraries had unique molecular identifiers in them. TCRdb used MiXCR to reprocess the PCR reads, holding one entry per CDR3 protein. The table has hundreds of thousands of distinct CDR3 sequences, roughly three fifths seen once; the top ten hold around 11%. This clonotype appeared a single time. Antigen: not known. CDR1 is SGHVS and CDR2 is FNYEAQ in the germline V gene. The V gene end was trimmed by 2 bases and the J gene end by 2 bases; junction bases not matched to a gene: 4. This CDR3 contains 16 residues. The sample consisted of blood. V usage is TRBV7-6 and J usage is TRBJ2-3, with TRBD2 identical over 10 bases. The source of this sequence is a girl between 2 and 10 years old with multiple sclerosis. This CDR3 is CASSLLAGGDTDTQYF. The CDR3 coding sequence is TGTGCCAGCAGCTTATTAGCGGGGGGAGACACAGATACGCAGTATTTT.